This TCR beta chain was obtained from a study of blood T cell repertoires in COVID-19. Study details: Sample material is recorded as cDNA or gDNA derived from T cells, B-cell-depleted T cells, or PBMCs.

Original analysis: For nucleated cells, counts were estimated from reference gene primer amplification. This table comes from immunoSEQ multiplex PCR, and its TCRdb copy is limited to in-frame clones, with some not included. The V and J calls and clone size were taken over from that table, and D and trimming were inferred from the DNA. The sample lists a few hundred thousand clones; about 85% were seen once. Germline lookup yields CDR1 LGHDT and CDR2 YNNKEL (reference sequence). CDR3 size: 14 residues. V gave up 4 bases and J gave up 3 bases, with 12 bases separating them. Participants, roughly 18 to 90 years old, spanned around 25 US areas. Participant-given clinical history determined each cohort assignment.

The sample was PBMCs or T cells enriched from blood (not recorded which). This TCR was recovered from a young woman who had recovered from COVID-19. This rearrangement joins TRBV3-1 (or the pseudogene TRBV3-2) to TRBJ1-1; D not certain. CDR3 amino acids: CASSLRVGDTEAFF. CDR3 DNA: TGTGCCAGCAGCCTGAGGGTTGGGGACACTGAAGCTTTCTTT.